This T cell receptor (beta chain) derives from a study of blood T cell repertoires in COVID-19. Study-level background: T cells, B-cell-depleted T cells, or PBMCs supplied cDNA or gDNA.

V was shortened by 5 bases and J by 1 base, with 11 bases between the two germline ends. CDR3 length: 14 residues. Germline V CDR1 and CDR2: LGHDT, YNNKEL (reference sequence). TCRdb's copy holds only in-frame clones and misses some; the assay was immunoSEQ multiplex PCR. The table lists roughly 220,000 clones, roughly four fifths of them singletons. Specimen: PBMCs or T cells enriched from blood (not recorded which). The chain carries TRBV3-1 (or the pseudogene TRBV3-2) and TRBJ2-5, with D tentatively TRBD2 (5 bases). This receptor was taken from a man aged 40-55 years who had recovered from COVID-19. This CDR3 is CASSVRDLQETQYF. CDR3 bases: TGTGCCAGCAGCGTACGGGATCTCCAAGAGACCCAGTACTTC.